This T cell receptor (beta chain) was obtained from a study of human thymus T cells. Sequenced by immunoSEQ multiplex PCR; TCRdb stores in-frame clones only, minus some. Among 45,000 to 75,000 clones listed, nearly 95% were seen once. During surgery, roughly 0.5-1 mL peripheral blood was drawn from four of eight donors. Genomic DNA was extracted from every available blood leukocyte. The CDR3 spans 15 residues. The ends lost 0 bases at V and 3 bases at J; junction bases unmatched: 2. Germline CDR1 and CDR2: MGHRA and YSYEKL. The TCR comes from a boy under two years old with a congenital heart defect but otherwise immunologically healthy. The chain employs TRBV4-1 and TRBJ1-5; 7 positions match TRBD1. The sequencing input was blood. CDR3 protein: CASSQEGGVNQPQHF. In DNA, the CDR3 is TGCGCCAGCAGCCAAGAAGGGGGCGTCAATCAGCCCCAGCATTTT.